Following are 28 T cell receptor beta chains from one sample sequenced in a study of T cell responses to AZD1222 COVID-19 vaccine. Clones were read by immunoSEQ multiplex PCR, and TCRdb kept only the in-frame ones, dropping some. The data show approximately 150,000 clones, about nine tenths seen once. This specimen was peripheral blood, taken on day 0 of AZD1222 vaccination. These receptors were collected from an adult in good health.

The chain has TRBV6-1 and TRBJ1-4; weak D call: TRBD1 (6 bases). Germline CDR1 and CDR2: MNHNS and SASEGT. The CDR3 sequence is 15 residues long. V lost 3 bases to trimming and J lost 4 bases, with 12 bases between them. CDR3 in amino acids: CASSDRGGVNEKLFF. The CDR3 nucleotides are TGTGCCAGCAGTGACAGGGGCGGGGTTAATGAAAAACTGTTTTTT.

The chain joins TRBV9 to TRBJ2-1; 9 bases agree with TRBD2. The CDR3 has 16 amino acids. Germline V CDR1 and CDR2: SGDLS, YYNGEE. The junction had 8 bases not matched to a gene; V was cut back by 4 bases and J by 3 bases. In nucleotides, the CDR3 is TGTGCCAGCAGCCCGGTGACTAGCGGAAGCTACAATGAGCAGTTCTTC. It yields the protein CASSPVTSGSYNEQFF.

V gene TRBV28 combines with J gene TRBJ2-3; 8 bases are a match to TRBD2. The V gene end was trimmed by 2 bases and the J gene end by 4 bases; junction bases not matched to a gene: 5. The CDR3 is 15 amino acids. Germline CDR1 reads MDHEN; CDR2 reads SYDVKM. This CDR3 is CASSLSGRGADTQYF. The DNA for the CDR3 is TGTGCCAGCAGTTTAAGCGGGAGAGGGGCAGATACGCAGTATTTT. The full variable domain, rest sourced from reference TRBV28 and TRBJ2-3, is DVKVTQSSRYLVKRTGEKVFLECVQDMDHENMFWYRQDPGLGLRLIYFSYDVKMKEKGDIPEGYSVSREKKERFSLILESASTNQTSMYLCASSLSGRGADTQYFGPGTRLTVL.

The rearrangement links TRBV5-1 to TRBJ2-3, with D possibly called TRBD1 or TRBD2 (5 bases each). The length of the CDR3 is 15 residues. Deletions cut 0 bases from V and 3 bases from J, with 11 bases between. Germline V CDR1 and CDR2: SGHRS, YFSETQ. CDR3 nucleotide sequence: TGCGCCAGCAGCTTGGCAGGGCCGGGGACAGATACGCAGTATTTT. Its translation: CASSLAGPGTDTQYF.

The gene calls are TRBV30 and TRBJ1-4; no reliable D call. The germline V gene has CDR1 GTSNPN and CDR2 SVGIG (reference sequence). Trimming cost V 5 bases and J 6 bases, with 7 bases left between them. The CDR3 has 11 residues. As DNA, the CDR3 is TGTGCCTGGGGGGTCGATGAAAAACTGTTTTTT. Protein product: CAWGVDEKLFF.

This clone occurred once. The chain couples TRBV28 to TRBJ2-2; 7 bases are shared with TRBD2. Trimming cost V 3 bases and J 6 bases; bases outside gene matches: 10. The CDR3 consists of 16 residues. Germline V gene sequence: CDR1 MDHEN, CDR2 SYDVKM. This CDR3 is CASSFPMTGGSGELFF. As DNA, the CDR3 is TGTGCCAGCAGTTTTCCGATGACCGGGGGGTCCGGGGAGCTGTTTTTT.

CDR3 DNA: TGTGCCAGCAGCTTATCTAGGACGACCGGGGAGCTGTTTTTT. As protein: CASSLSRTTGELFF. The chain uses TRBV5-6 and TRBJ2-2; D unresolved. Germline V CDR1 and CDR2: SGHDT, YYEEEE. The CDR3 covers 14 residues. V lost 2 bases, J lost 5 bases, and 10 bases lay in between. The full variable domain, rest sourced from reference TRBV5-6 and TRBJ2-2, is DAGVTQSPTHLIKTRGQQVTLRCSPKSGHDTVSWYQQALGQGPQFIFQYYEEEERQRGNFPDRFSGHQFPNYSSELNVNALLLGDSALYLCASSLSRTTGELFFGEGSRLTVL.

The chain employs TRBV6-5 and TRBJ1-4; D may be TRBD1 (5 bases). The CDR3 consists of 14 residues. CDR1 and CDR2 (germline): MNHEY, SVGAGI. V lost 2 bases and J 8 bases, leaving 12 bases between the germline ends. The CDR3: CASSYGGIREKLFF. CDR3 in DNA: TGTGCCAGCAGTTACGGGGGGATACGGGAAAAACTGTTTTTT.

This chain joins TRBV5-4 and TRBJ2-3; 14 positions agree with TRBD2. This CDR3 comprises 17 residues. From germline, CDR1 is SGHNT and CDR2 YYREEE (reference sequence). V lost 5 bases and J lost 2; bases outside the gene matches: 7. In nucleotides, the CDR3 is TGTGCCAGCAGATCCGGGACTAGCGGGGGATACACAGATACGCAGTATTTT. Amino acids: CASRSGTSGGYTDTQYF.

The chain employs TRBV10-3 and TRBJ1-1; D is ambiguous. The germline V gene has CDR1 ENHRY and CDR2 SYGVKD. Between the trimmed V and J ends, which lost 3 bases and 0 bases, there was a span of 8 bases. There are 14 residues in the CDR3. The DNA of the CDR3 is TGTGCCATCAGTGATTACTCAATGAACACTGAAGCTTTCTTT. Amino acids: CAISDYSMNTEAFF.

The chain has TRBV18 and TRBJ1-6; D gene ambiguous. The germline gives CDR1 KGHSH, CDR2 LQKENI. CDR3 length: 16 residues. Trimming removed 2 bases at V and 4 bases at J, with 12 bases between. CDR3 protein: CASSPNLWDYNSPLHF. The DNA of the CDR3 is TGTGCCAGCTCACCAAACTTGTGGGATTATAATTCACCCCTCCACTTT.

The gene calls are TRBV6-2 or TRBV6-3 and TRBJ2-7; 8 nucleotides align to TRBD1. The V and J ends lost 5 bases and 2 bases, in that order; junction bases with no gene match: 8. From germline, CDR1 is MNHEY and CDR2 SVGEGT. The CDR3 contains 15 residues. The CDR3 region has the DNA TGTGCCAGCAGTCCCCGGCGGGACAGGACCTACGAGCAGTACTTC. Residues: CASSPRRDRTYEQYF.

The CDR3 nucleotides read TGTGCCTGGAGGGACAGGACCAGATCCTATAATTCACCCCTCCACTTT. It codes for CAWRDRTRSYNSPLHF. The chain combines TRBV30 with TRBJ1-6; 7 nucleotides agree with TRBD1. The CDR3 runs to 16 residues. V was clipped by 3 bases and J by 1 base; unmatched bases: 6. Germline V gene sequence: CDR1 GTSNPN, CDR2 SVGIG (reference sequence).

This chain joins TRBV6-2 or TRBV6-3 and TRBJ1-5; TRBD1 aligns across 7 bases. The CDR3 consists of 14 residues. V was clipped by 6 bases and J by 5 bases; unmatched bases: 7. Germline V CDR1 and CDR2: MNHEY, SVGEGT. CDR3 DNA: TGTGCCAGCAGCCCCGTAGGGGGCCATCAGCCCCAGCATTTT. It encodes CASSPVGGHQPQHF.

The chain's CDR3 is CASRDSLYRGYTF. In nucleotides, the CDR3 is TGTGCCAGCAGGGACAGTTTATATCGAGGATACACCTTC. The chain combines TRBV12-3 or TRBV12-4 with TRBJ1-2, with TRBD1 as a possible D gene (6 bases). V gave up 6 bases and J gave up 11 bases, with 19 bases separating them. CDR3 length: 13 residues.

The V call is TRBV10-3, the J call TRBJ1-1; a possible D gene is TRBD1 (6 bases). CDR1 is ENHRY and CDR2 is SYGVKD in the germline V gene. The V gene lost 0 bases and the J gene lost 1 base, with 9 bases spanning the gap. CDR3 length: 15 residues. This CDR3 reads CAISESGAENTEAFF. The CDR3 DNA reads as TGTGCCATCAGTGAGTCGGGGGCAGAGAACACTGAAGCTTTCTTT.

The chain joins TRBV25-1 to TRBJ2-6, with D possibly matching TRBD1 (6 bases). Trimming cost V 4 bases and J 2 bases, with 18 bases left between them. Germline loops: CDR1 MGHDK, CDR2 SYGVNS. The CDR3 loop spans 18 amino acids. CDR3 region: CASSGPTGQDTGANVLTF. DNA of the CDR3: TGTGCCAGCAGTGGACCGACAGGTCAGGATACTGGGGCCAACGTCCTGACTTTC.

The chain couples TRBV11-2 to TRBJ1-5; 8 positions agree with TRBD1. Germline CDR1 and CDR2: SGHAT and FQNNGV. V trimming: 5 bases; J trimming: 0 bases; junction bases outside the gene matches: 3. This CDR3 is 15 amino acids long. Here the CDR3 DNA reads TGTGCCAGCAGCAGGACAGGGTTTAGCAATCAGCCCCAGCATTTT. Amino acid sequence: CASSRTGFSNQPQHF.

Only a few counts were recorded for this clone. The V call is TRBV7-2, the J call TRBJ2-7, with D perhaps TRBD2 (5 bases). Germline V gives CDR1 SGHTA, CDR2 FQGNSA. CDR3 length: 17 amino acids. The germline V and J ends were trimmed by 1 base and 1 base, with 17 bases remaining between them. CDR3 region: CASSLGGLSGDSYEQYF. CDR3 nucleotides: TGTGCCAGCAGCTTAGGAGGATTAAGCGGTGATTCCTACGAGCAGTACTTC.

The chain has TRBV5-1 and TRBJ1-4, with 7 bases aligning to TRBD1. The CDR3 extends over 15 amino acids. The trim removed 4 bases at V and 8 bases at J, leaving 11 bases unmatched. Germline lookup yields CDR1 SGHRS and CDR2 YFSETQ. CDR3 amino acids: CASSPRQGVGEKLFF. The CDR3 bases are TGCGCCAGCAGCCCCCGACAGGGAGTGGGGGAAAAACTGTTTTTT.

The rearrangement uses TRBV5-6 and TRBJ1-5; D uncertain. The CDR3 runs to 12 residues. The germline gives CDR1 SGHDT, CDR2 YYEEEE. With 4 bases removed from V and 4 bases from J, the gap between germline ends came to 6 bases. DNA for the CDR3: TGTGCCAGCAGCCATACTAATCAGCCCCAGCATTTT. Its protein is CASSHTNQPQHF.

The CDR3 DNA reads as TGTGCCAGCAGTCGATTCAATGAGCAGTTCTTC. Amino acids: CASSRFNEQFF. The chain uses TRBV4-2 and TRBJ2-1; D remains ambiguous. Germline V gene data show CDR1 as LGHNA and CDR2 as YNFKEQ. Trimming removed 6 bases from V and 6 bases from J, with 6 bases in between. This CDR3 has 11 residues.

This chain connects TRBV7-2 to TRBJ2-5, with D perhaps assigned TRBD1 or TRBD2 (5 bases each). Germline-derived CDR1 and CDR2 are SGHTA and FQGNSA. The CDR3 contains 15 residues. V lost 5 bases to trimming and J lost 4 bases, with 17 bases between them. DNA of the CDR3: TGTGCCAGCAGCCCGCCCGGGGCGGCGATAGAGACCCAGTACTTC. This codes for CASSPPGAAIETQYF.

The sample holds one count of this clone. The chain has TRBV7-9 and TRBJ1-2; 8 bases fit TRBD1. CDR3 length: 14 residues. V lost 5 bases to trimming and J lost 4 bases; unmatched junction nucleotides: 6. In germline, CDR1 is SEHNR, CDR2 FQNEAQ (reference sequence). CDR3 residues: CASSIGQGVYGYTF. The CDR3 region has the DNA TGTGCCAGCAGCATCGGACAGGGAGTCTATGGCTACACCTTC. The full variable domain, completed using reference TRBV7-9 and TRBJ1-2, is DTGVSQNPRHKITKRGQNVTFRCDPISEHNRLYWYRQTLGQGPEFLTYFQNEAQLEKSRLLSDRFSAERPKGSFSTLEIQRTEQGDSAMYLCASSIGQGVYGYTFGSGTRLTVV.

The table lists this clone with a count of one. This chain joins TRBV30 and TRBJ1-1; maybe TRBD1 (6 bases). There are 18 residues in the CDR3. CDR1 and CDR2 from the germline V gene are GTSNPN and SVGIG (reference sequence). V was trimmed by 0 bases and J by 1 base, leaving 21 bases between them. The CDR3 DNA is TGTGCCTGGAGTGTATCTATCGTTAGGGGGGGGCCGAACACTGAAGCTTTCTTT. Its protein product is CAWSVSIVRGGPNTEAFF.

The rearrangement links TRBV5-5 to TRBJ1-1; the D gene is possibly TRBD1 (5 bases). CDR3 length: 14 amino acids. CDR1 SGHKS and CDR2 YYEKEE come from the germline V gene (reference sequence). V lost 0 bases, J lost 1 base, and 7 bases lay in between. CDR3 residues: CASSLAGRNTEAFF. DNA for the CDR3: TGTGCCAGCAGCTTGGCAGGGCGGAACACTGAAGCTTTCTTT.

This clone was counted a single time. This rearrangement joins TRBV6-5 to TRBJ1-1; D gene ambiguous. Between the trimmed V and J ends, which lost 7 bases and 1 base, there was a span of 7 bases. Germline V gene data show CDR1 as MNHEY and CDR2 as SVGAGI. This CDR3 contains 12 residues. CDR3 in amino acids: CASILQNTEAFF. CDR3 bases: TGTGCCAGCATCCTACAGAACACTGAAGCTTTCTTT.

The genes are TRBV20-1 and TRBJ2-7; D is unresolved. V lost 3 bases and J 2 bases, leaving 8 bases between the germline ends. Looked up from germline, CDR1 is DFQATT and CDR2 is SNEGSKA (reference sequence). The CDR3 has 12 amino acids. CDR3 in amino acids: CSASARAYEQYF. The CDR3 DNA is TGCAGTGCTAGTGCCAGAGCCTACGAGCAGTACTTC.